These 6 T cell receptor beta chains share one sample of origin, sequenced in a study of cytomegalovirus exposure and HLA in healthy donors listed by TCRdb under 2017. Library creation used the immunoSEQ multiplex PCR assay. The multiplex PCR relied on a mix of 60 forward primers for TCR Vbeta segments and 13 reverse primers for TCR Jbeta segments. TCRdb obtained this table from immuneACCESS and retained in-frame rearrangements with V and J assigned. These tables miss some clones; where compared with another copy, unresolved V genes account for less than half of the shortfall, and the remainder is unexplained. The sample profile shows about 120,000 clones; around 66% of them were found once. The leading ten clones occupy roughly 8.6% of the sample. Material for sequencing was PBMCs. The receptors were gathered from a woman in her 40s in good health and CMV-seropositive.

The rearrangement uses TRBV19 and TRBJ1-1; 8 bases are a match to TRBD1. The CDR3 contains 12 residues. Trimming removed 3 bases from V and 11 bases from J; junction bases left unmatched: 5. CDR1 is LNHDA, CDR2 SQIVND, per germline (reference sequence). The CDR3 nucleotides read TGTGCCAGTAGTATGGTGCAGGGGGCTGCTTTCTTT. Amino acid sequence: CASSMVQGAAFF.

This clone showed up just a few times. The genes are TRBV21-1 and TRBJ1-1; the DNA was not used to check the table's D call, TRBD1. TRBV21-1 is recorded as a pseudogene. This CDR3 region has 13 residues. CDR3 sequence reads: CAGNLPGRVLAFF. The DNA of the CDR3 is TGTGCCGGCAACCTTCCCGGCAGGGTGCTGGCTTTCTTT.

The chain couples TRBV11-2 to TRBJ2-1; 10 bases are a match to TRBD2. CDR3 size: 14 residues. Germline V gene lookup returns CDR1 SGHAT and CDR2 FQNNGV. J lost 10 bases, V lost 8 bases, and 11 bases had no gene match. CDR3 amino acids: CASASQAGGSEQFF. Here the CDR3 DNA reads TGTGCCAGCGCTAGTCAAGCGGGAGGGAGCGAGCAGTTCTTC.

This clone was observed a few times. The chain is built from TRBV2 and TRBJ1-5, with TRBD1 as a possible D gene (6 bases). This CDR3 is 16 amino acids long. V shed 6 bases and J shed 1 base, with 16 bases lying between them. Germline V gene lookup returns CDR1 SNHLY and CDR2 FYNNEI. CDR3 bases: TGTGCCAGCAGCCGAGGGGGGGAAGGGAGCAATCAGCCCCAGCATTTT. Protein: CASSRGGEGSNQPQHF.

The chain couples TRBV5-4 to TRBJ2-3; TRBD2 aligns across 9 bases. The CDR3 length is 18 residues. Germline lookup yields CDR1 SGHNT and CDR2 YYREEE (reference sequence). V was clipped by 5 bases and J by 3 bases; unmatched bases: 16. This CDR3 is CASRPGAGGLVATDTQYF. The CDR3 DNA sequence: TGTGCCAGCAGGCCGGGGGCGGGGGGGCTAGTAGCGACAGATACGCAGTATTTT.

The chain is built from TRBV14 and TRBJ2-7; D is possibly TRBD2 (6 bases). The CDR3 contains 13 residues. Germline CDR1 and CDR2: SGHDN and FVKESK. Between the trimmed V and J ends, which lost 6 bases and 2 bases, there was a span of 11 bases. The CDR3 reads CASSRDSPYEQYF. In nucleotides, the CDR3 is TGTGCCAGCAGTCGGGACTCTCCCTACGAGCAGTACTTC. The full variable domain, its missing parts supplied by reference TRBV14 and TRBJ2-7, is EAGVTQFPSHSVIEKGQTVTLRCDPISGHDNLYWYRRVMGKEIKFLLHFVKESKQDESGMPNNRFLAERTGGTYSTLKVQPAELEDSGVYFCASSRDSPYEQYFGPGTRLTVT.